This is a list of T cell receptor beta chains from one sample in a study of blood T cell repertoires in COVID-19. Clones were read by immunoSEQ multiplex PCR, and TCRdb kept only the in-frame ones, dropping some. The sample lists about 110,000 clones, about 80% occurring once. Sequencing used peripheral blood. Receptors originate from a woman of 80 years or more with active or convalescent COVID-19. CDR3s include the opening cysteine and the closing phenylalanine or tryptophan. Each record gives: clone size, D gene, V gene, J gene, CDR3 DNA, CDR3 protein. D genes are given only for firm matches. Clone size is stated in some rows and not others, as once, few, many or a class when expanded.

>few|TRBD2|TRBV11-2|TRBJ2-1
TGTGCCAGCAGCTTTTGGGGACTAGCGGACAATGAGCAGTTCTTC
CASSFWGLADNEQFF
>-|-|TRBV7-2|TRBJ1-2
TGTGCCAGCAGCCTGGGTGGCGGGAACTATGGCTACACCTTC
CASSLGGGNYGYTF
>few|TRBD2|TRBV3-1/TRBV3-2|TRBJ2-4
TGTGCCAGCAGCCAAGGACTAGCTTTCTTAGCCAAAAACATTCAGTACTTC
CASSQGLAFLAKNIQYF
>few|TRBD2|TRBV29-1|TRBJ2-3
TGCAGCGAGACTAGCGGCACAGATACGCAGTATTTT
CSETSGTDTQYF
>-|TRBD1|TRBV18|TRBJ1-1
TGTGCCAGCTCACCCCGGACAGGGAGTGAGTCTGAAGCTTTCTTT
CASSPRTGSESEAFF
>-|TRBD2|TRBV5-6|TRBJ2-1
TGTGCCAGCAGCAGACTAGCGGGAGGGGTTAGCAATGAGCAGTTCTTC
CASSRLAGGVSNEQFF
>-|-|TRBV5-4|TRBJ2-7
TGTGCCAGCAGCTCTGGAGGGAGAGGCTACGAGCAGTACTTC
CASSSGGRGYEQYF
>-|-|TRBV18|TRBJ1-3
TGTGCCAGCTCACCACTCGACAGCTCTGGAAACACCATATATTTT
CASSPLDSSGNTIYF
>-|-|TRBV10-3|TRBJ2-3
TGTGCCATCAGTGAGATAAGGGGGAGGGCAGATACGCAGTATTTT
CAISEIRGRADTQYF
>-|-|TRBV2|TRBJ2-7
TGTGCCAGCAGTGAAGAGAGGTCCTACGAGCAGTACTTC
CASSEERSYEQYF
>-|-|TRBV18|TRBJ2-5
TGTGCCAGCTCTGGGGGGTACCAAGAGACCCAGTACTTC
CASSGGYQETQYF
>-|TRBD2|TRBV27|TRBJ2-7
TGTGCCAGCAGTCCCCTAGCGGGAGCGTCCTACGAGCAGTACTTC
CASSPLAGASYEQYF
>-|-|TRBV18|TRBJ2-5
TGTGCCAGCTCACCTTTGGCAGAGACCCAGTACTTC
CASSPLAETQYF
>-|-|TRBV10-3|TRBJ2-5
TGTGCCATCAAGAGCCCCGGGATGGAGACCCAGTACTTC
CAIKSPGMETQYF
>-|-|TRBV29-1|TRBJ1-2
TGCAGTGCAGGGACTAACTATGGCTACACCTTC
CSAGTNYGYTF
>-|-|TRBV11-1|TRBJ2-1
TGTGCCAGCAGCTTATTTGGACAGACTTACAATGAGCAGTTCTTC
CASSLFGQTYNEQFF
>-|-|TRBV28|TRBJ1-2
TGTGCCAGCAGTTTACCCCACAGGGACGGCTACACCTTC
CASSLPHRDGYTF
>-|TRBD2|TRBV3-1/TRBV3-2|TRBJ2-7
TGTGCCAGCAGCCAGTTCGGGGAAGCGGGGGAGCAGTACTTC
CASSQFGEAGEQYF
>-|TRBD2|TRBV3-1/TRBV3-2|TRBJ2-3
TGTGCCAGCAGCCAAGATCTAGCGGCTAATACAGATACGCAGTATTTT
CASSQDLAANTDTQYF
>once|TRBD2|TRBV4-3|TRBJ2-2
TGCGCCAGCAGCCAACGACTAGCGGGAAATACCGGGGAGCTGTTTTTT
CASSQRLAGNTGELFF
>-|TRBD1|TRBV7-9|TRBJ2-7
TGTGCCAGCAGCCCTAAGGCCCTCGGGACAGGGGTCCACGAGCAGTACTTC
CASSPKALGTGVHEQYF
>few|-|TRBV7-9|TRBJ2-5
TGTGCCAGCAGCTTAGATCTTGCAGGGGAAGAGACCCAGTACTTC
CASSLDLAGEETQYF
>-|-|TRBV5-4|TRBJ2-2
TGTGCCAGCAGCCCTCTTAGCCCGGGGGACACCGGGGAGCTGTTTTTT
CASSPLSPGDTGELFF
>-|-|TRBV2|TRBJ1-2
TGTGCCAGCAGTGGATCGTCCGGGTTCTACGGCTACACCTTC
CASSGSSGFYGYTF
>-|TRBD1|TRBV11-3|TRBJ2-2
TGTGCCAGCAGCTCTCAAGACAGGGGCACCGGGGAGCTGTTTTTT
CASSSQDRGTGELFF
>-|TRBD1|TRBV14|TRBJ2-5
TGTGCCAGCAGCCGGGACAGGGGACCCGTGGAGACCCAGTACTTC
CASSRDRGPVETQYF
>-|TRBD2|TRBV5-1|TRBJ2-2
TGCGCCAGCAGTGTGGGACTAGCGGGAATGAACACCGGGGAGCTGTTTTTT
CASSVGLAGMNTGELFF
>-|-|TRBV27|TRBJ2-7
TGTGCCAGCAGTTGGTCCGGAGGCCCTGTGGGGGAGCAGTACTTC
CASSWSGGPVGEQYF
>-|TRBD1|TRBV5-1|TRBJ1-1
TGCGCCAGCAGCTTACAGGGGATAAGCACTGAAGCTTTCTTT
CASSLQGISTEAFF
>-|-|TRBV5-1|TRBJ2-2
TGCGCCAGCAGCTTGGTTCAGGGGAACACCGGGGAGCTGTTTTTT
CASSLVQGNTGELFF
>-|TRBD1|TRBV11-3|TRBJ2-2
TGTGCCAGCAGTCCCACAGGGGCGAACACCGGGGAGCTGTTTTTT
CASSPTGANTGELFF
>-|TRBD2|TRBV4-2|TRBJ2-1
TGTGCCAGCAGCCAAGGGACTAGTGAATCCTACAATGAGCAGTTCTTC
CASSQGTSESYNEQFF
>-|TRBD1|TRBV9|TRBJ1-2
TGTGCCAGCAGCGTGGTGGACAGGCCCTACTATGGCTACACCTTC
CASSVVDRPYYGYTF
>-|-|TRBV2|TRBJ2-1
TGTGCCAGCAGTGCCGGGAGTCGCTACAATGAGCAGTTCTTC
CASSAGSRYNEQFF
>-|TRBD2|TRBV7-3|TRBJ2-2
TGTGCCAGCAGCCGAACGGGACTAGCAATGACCGGGGAGCTGTTTTTT
CASSRTGLAMTGELFF
>once|-|TRBV6-5|TRBJ1-4
TGTGCCAGCAGTTACTCTCCGGGGGACCTTGAAAAACTGTTTTTT
CASSYSPGDLEKLFF
>-|-|TRBV2|TRBJ1-3
TGTGCCAGCAGCTTAGACAGGTACTCTGGAAACACCATATATTTT
CASSLDRYSGNTIYF
>-|-|TRBV20-1|TRBJ1-6
TGCAGTGCTAGTGTCGGGTTTCGGGGAAATAATTCACCCCTCCACTTT
CSASVGFRGNNSPLHF
>-|-|TRBV18|TRBJ1-3
TGTGCCAGCTCTTCCGCGGGGGTCTCTGGAAACACCATATATTTT
CASSSAGVSGNTIYF
>-|TRBD2|TRBV6-4|TRBJ2-1
TGTGCCAGCAGTGATGGACTAGCGGGAAATAGTGAGCAGTTCTTC
CASSDGLAGNSEQFF
>once|TRBD1|TRBV5-6|TRBJ2-5
TGTGCCAGCAGCAGACAGGGGACGGAGACCCAGTACTTC
CASSRQGTETQYF
>-|-|TRBV24-1|TRBJ1-5
TGTGCCACCAGTGATTTGCGGGGAGCTACTAGCAATCAGCCCCAGCATTTT
CATSDLRGATSNQPQHF